These 3 T cell receptor beta chains were all obtained from the same sample, sequenced in a study of cytomegalovirus exposure and HLA in healthy donors. It was with 60 Vbeta and 13 Jbeta primers that the PCR ran. This table comes from immunoSEQ multiplex PCR, and its TCRdb copy is limited to in-frame clones, with some not included. The data contain around 130,000 clones, roughly 70% of them singletons. Sequenced: PBMCs. Receptors were obtained from a woman aged 40 to 49 in good health and CMV-seropositive.

The chain recombines TRBV29-1 with TRBJ2-1; 9 nucleotides line up with TRBD2. Germline V lookup: CDR1 SQVTM, CDR2 ANQGSEA. This CDR3 has 14 amino acids. V shed 3 bases, J shed 4 bases, and the junction held 4 bases outside the gene matches. This CDR3 is CSVDPSGMYNEQFF. The DNA of the CDR3 is TGCAGCGTTGATCCTAGCGGGATGTACAATGAGCAGTTCTTC.

This chain uses TRBV28 with TRBJ2-7; 8 nucleotides match TRBD1. Germline assignment: CDR1 MDHEN and CDR2 SYDVKM. The CDR3 sequence is 15 residues long. V trimming: 8 bases; J trimming: 5 bases; junction bases outside the gene matches: 14. In DNA form, the CDR3 reads TGTGCCAGCGCTACAGGGGGAACAATGAAGAACGAGCAGTACTTC. Translated: CASATGGTMKNEQYF.

The rearrangement uses TRBV7-3 and TRBJ1-2; the match to TRBD1 covers 7 bases. After removal of 0 bases from V and 1 base from J, the junction contained 8 bases not matched to a gene. Germline lookup yields CDR1 SGHTA and CDR2 FQGTGA. This CDR3 comprises 17 residues. The CDR3 region is CASSLTGIGTDNYGYTF. Written as DNA, the CDR3 is TGTGCCAGCAGCTTAACAGGCATTGGGACAGATAACTATGGCTACACCTTC.